This T cell receptor beta chain was sequenced during a study of monozygotic twins with inflammatory bowel disease. Total RNA, at about 3,800 ng, went into every TCR library. Added by template switching were UMIs that each held a 6-nucleotide sample barcode. Nested PCRs of about 17 and 10 cycles, two in total, were run on TCRalpha and TCRbeta cDNA. With the 5' RACE reads reprocessed, TCRdb shows one record per CDR3 protein and no DNA. Recorded for this sample: 200,000 to 250,000 distinct CDR3 sequences. Germline V CDR1 and CDR2: SNHLY, FYNNEI. CDR3 length: 17 amino acids. This clonotype was obtained from a human donor with ulcerative colitis or Crohn's disease, or a healthy co-twin of an affected twin (not recorded which). The sequencing sample was made of blood. The chain links TRBV2 to TRBJ2-6; there is no DNA to check the TCRdb D call of TRBD1. This CDR3 is CASMTQGAVSGANVLTF.